The T cell receptor (beta chain) described here comes from a study of T cells in women clearing cervical HPV infection. In the study overall: For cases, blood was sampled a median 149 days after lesion detection, interquartile range about 90 to 210 days. Points from the study as a whole: Controls had more TRBV6-7 (about 0.16%) than cases (approximately 0.11%). T-cell numbers per sample were unknown and may explain richness differences.

Germline V gene sequence: CDR1 SGHVS, CDR2 FQNEAQ. The CDR3 totals 13 residues. V lost 5 bases, J lost 5 bases, and 12 bases lay in between. TCRdb keeps only in-frame clones here, not all; method: immunoSEQ multiplex PCR. In all, the sample yields roughly 40,000 clones. On this clone: What it binds is unknown. Coverage ceases 3 residues before the CDR3 finishes, and the germline J gene fills in the end.

The sequenced sample consisted of blood buffy coat. This clonotype was sampled from a woman between 18 and 70 years old with a cervical HPV16 infection that either progressed to CIN3+ or cleared (not recorded which). This chain uses TRBV7-8 with TRBJ1-1; TRBD1 is a possible D gene (5 bases). CDR3: CASSTRQRTEAFF. The sequenced part of the CDR3 DNA is TGTGCCAGCAGCACTCGACAGAGGACTGAA.